This entry lists 18 T cell receptor beta chains sequenced from one sample in a study of shared clonotypes between healthy human individuals. Generated by immunoSEQ multiplex PCR, the TCRdb table keeps only in-frame clones and is missing some. The sample records 780,000 or so clones, about two thirds being singletons. The sequenced sample was memory CD4+ T cells sorted from blood. The subset was: CD45RA-negative fraction. These receptors originate from a woman in her twenties or thirties in good health.

This clone was counted ten times or more. The genes are TRBV4-1 and TRBJ1-3; D is perhaps TRBD1 (5 bases). V dropped 0 bases and J dropped 0 bases, with 15 bases sitting between them. The germline V gene has CDR1 MGHRA and CDR2 YSYEKL. The length of the CDR3 is 18 residues. CDR3 DNA: TGCGCCAGCAGCCAAGATAGGGAGGGGATGTTCTCTGGAAACACCATATATTTT. Translation: CASSQDREGMFSGNTIYF.

This chain connects TRBV28 to TRBJ1-5; a weak D match, TRBD1 (5 bases). Germline CDR1 and CDR2: MDHEN and SYDVKM. The CDR3 has 16 amino acids. V was clipped by 5 bases and J by 3 bases, with 17 bases between them. The CDR3 nucleotides are TGTGCCAGCAGTCCCCAGGGACCGCGAAACAATCAGCCCCAGCATTTT. Protein product: CASSPQGPRNNQPQHF.

This rearrangement joins TRBV2 to TRBJ2-1; 8 bases align to TRBD1. This CDR3 is built from 15 residues. CDR1 and CDR2 (germline): SNHLY, FYNNEI. V gave up 6 bases and J gave up 3 bases; unmatched junction bases: 7. The CDR3 loop is CASRLDREYYNEQFF. CDR3 nucleotide sequence: TGTGCCAGCAGGCTGGACAGGGAATACTACAATGAGCAGTTCTTC. Drawing the rest from reference TRBV2 and TRBJ2-1, the complete variable domain is EPEVTQTPSHQVTQMGQEVILRCVPISNHLYFYWYRQILGQKVEFLVSFYNNEISEKSEIFDDQFSVERPDGSNFTLKIRSTKLEDSAMYFCASRLDREYYNEQFFGPGTRLTVL.

This clone has a count of ten or more. V gene TRBV25-1 combines with J gene TRBJ2-1; the D gene is possibly TRBD2 (5 bases). V gave up 1 base and J gave up 4 bases, with 14 bases separating them. The CDR3 has 16 residues. Germline CDR1 reads MGHDK; CDR2 reads SYGVNS. In nucleotides, the CDR3 is TGTGCCAGCAGTGAATCGGTAGCCGGGATATACAATGAGCAGTTCTTC. Residues: CASSESVAGIYNEQFF.

The chain recombines TRBV5-4 with TRBJ1-1; the match to TRBD1 covers 10 bases. This CDR3 region has 15 residues. The trim removed 4 bases at V and 4 bases at J, leaving 7 bases unmatched. Per germline, CDR1 SGHNT and CDR2 YYREEE (reference sequence). The CDR3 DNA is TGTGCCAGCAGCCGACAGGGGGCGTTGACCACTGAAGCTTTCTTT. It specifies CASSRQGALTTEAFF.

V is TRBV5-1 and J is TRBJ2-1; 11 bases match TRBD2. The CDR3 loop spans 15 amino acids. CDR1 is SGHRS and CDR2 is YFSETQ in the germline V gene. V lost 6 bases and J lost 7; bases outside the gene matches: 9. CDR3 residues: CASTPLAGGPNEQFF. In DNA form, the CDR3 reads TGCGCCAGCACCCCTTTAGCGGGAGGGCCAAATGAGCAGTTCTTC.

The V call is TRBV27, the J call TRBJ1-6, with 7 bases lining up with TRBD1. Per the germline V gene, CDR1 is MNHEY and CDR2 is SMNVEV (reference sequence). This CDR3 has 16 amino acids. The junction had 18 bases not matched to a gene; V was cut back by 6 bases and J by 13 bases. The DNA of the CDR3 is TGTGCCAGCAGGGCGAACCCGGGACAGTCCCCTTATCCCCTCCACTTT. Translated: CASRANPGQSPYPLHF.

This chain uses TRBV7-9 with TRBJ2-5, with 14 nucleotides matching TRBD2. The CDR3 covers 17 residues. Germline V gene sequence: CDR1 SEHNR, CDR2 FQNEAQ (reference sequence). V was pared by 1 base and J by 4 bases, with 5 bases of the junction left unmatched. CDR3 DNA sequence: TGTGCCAGCAGCTTAGGGCAGACTAGCGGGAGGGTAGAGACCCAGTACTTC. Its protein is CASSLGQTSGRVETQYF.

The chain employs TRBV28 and TRBJ1-2; no firm D call. Germline CDR1 and CDR2: MDHEN and SYDVKM. CDR3 length: 14 amino acids. Trimming left V 5 bases short and J 0 bases short, with 10 bases between. For the CDR3, the DNA is TGTGCCAGCAGTGTGGGATCTACTAACTATGGCTACACCTTC. Amino acid sequence: CASSVGSTNYGYTF.

This clone has just one count. The rearrangement joins TRBV5-4 to TRBJ1-2, with TRBD1 matching over 9 bases. V lost 0 bases and J lost 4; bases outside the gene matches: 4. The CDR3 contains 15 residues. The germline gives CDR1 SGHNT, CDR2 YYREEE (reference sequence). The CDR3 loop is CASSLGGQGAYGYTF. The CDR3 DNA follows: TGTGCCAGCAGCTTGGGGGGACAGGGAGCCTATGGCTACACCTTC.

The genes are TRBV7-6 and TRBJ2-1; D unclear. Germline lookup yields CDR1 SGHVS and CDR2 FNYEAQ. V shed 1 base and J shed 0 bases, with 13 bases lying between them. The CDR3 totals 17 residues. CDR3: CASSLGGGLSSYNEQFF. Here the CDR3 DNA reads TGTGCCAGCAGCTTAGGAGGTGGCCTAAGCTCCTACAATGAGCAGTTCTTC.

This clone was detected a few times. This chain connects TRBV28 to TRBJ1-4; the match to TRBD1 covers 10 bases. This CDR3 region has 14 residues. V shed 6 bases, J shed 8 bases, and the junction held 6 bases outside the gene matches. In germline, CDR1 is MDHEN, CDR2 SYDVKM. CDR3 nucleotides: TGTGCCAGCAGGGGACAGGGGTTTGGGGAAAAACTGTTTTTT. This encodes CASRGQGFGEKLFF.

The rearrangement joins TRBV7-9 to TRBJ2-1; D gene uncertain. Germline V CDR1 and CDR2: SEHNR, FQNEAQ (reference sequence). This CDR3 has 12 residues. Trimming left V 8 bases short and J 6 bases short, with 11 bases between. The CDR3 spells CASHDVSNEQFF. CDR3 in DNA: TGTGCCAGCCACGACGTAAGCAATGAGCAGTTCTTC.

The count of this clone is one. The chain carries TRBV5-1 and TRBJ2-1; 10 nucleotides agree with TRBD2. The V and J ends lost 0 bases and 6 bases, in that order; junction bases with no gene match: 3. This CDR3 is built from 15 residues. Germline lookup yields CDR1 SGHRS and CDR2 YFSETQ. CDR3 protein: CASSLVAGGINEQFF. CDR3 nucleotides: TGCGCCAGCAGCTTGGTAGCGGGAGGCATCAATGAGCAGTTCTTC.

V and J are TRBV18 and TRBJ1-4, with TRBD1 identical over 8 bases. This CDR3 spans 15 amino acids. The trim removed 3 bases at V and 0 bases at J, leaving 0 bases unmatched. Germline CDR1 reads KGHSH; CDR2 reads LQKENI. CDR3 loop: CASSPGQATNEKLFF. The CDR3, as DNA: TGTGCCAGCTCACCGGGACAGGCAACTAATGAAAAACTGTTTTTT.

This chain uses TRBV5-1 with TRBJ2-1; D remains unclear. The CDR3 is 14 amino acids. V dropped 4 bases and J dropped 8 bases, with 16 bases sitting between them. From germline, CDR1 is SGHRS and CDR2 YFSETQ. The CDR3 here is CASSQRERYDEQFF. The CDR3 nucleotides read TGCGCCAGCAGCCAGCGTGAGAGGTACGATGAGCAGTTCTTC.

The rearrangement joins TRBV4-2 to TRBJ2-3, with D unclear. From germline, CDR1 is LGHNA and CDR2 YNFKEQ. V shed 1 base and J shed 6 bases, with 17 bases lying between them. The CDR3 loop spans 16 amino acids. The CDR3 is CASSQVPPAFMDTQYF. The CDR3 nucleotides are TGTGCCAGCAGCCAAGTGCCCCCGGCTTTTATGGATACGCAGTATTTT.

V usage is TRBV19 and J usage is TRBJ1-5, with D tentatively TRBD1 (5 bases). The CDR3 covers 14 residues. The germline gives CDR1 LNHDA, CDR2 SQIVND (reference sequence). The V and J ends lost 0 bases and 5 bases respectively, with 8 bases between them. The CDR3 spells CASSIEAGDQPQHF. DNA of the CDR3: TGTGCCAGTAGTATAGAAGCGGGGGATCAGCCCCAGCATTTT.